Listed below are T cell receptor beta chains from one sample, sequenced in a study of OX40 agonist ivuxolimab in advanced cancers. Assay: immunoSEQ multiplex PCR; the TCRdb copy retains only in-frame clones and omits some. The data contain 48,000 or so clones, 80% to 85% of them singletons. The sequencing used CD4+ or CD8+ T cells sorted from blood, collected in a trial of the OX40 agonist ivuxolimab. The source of these receptors is an adult with an advanced solid tumor such as melanoma, head and neck, liver or kidney cancer. The CDR3 runs from the conserved cysteine through the conserved F or W. The D gene is left open where the match is weak. Size tells how often a clone was seen (once, few, many) or the class of an expanded clone, and some rows leave it out.

TRBV7-6	.	TRBJ1-3	.	TGTGCCAGCAGCTTACAAATCGGCCCCAACTCTGGAAACACCATATATTTT	CASSLQIGPNSGNTIYF
TRBV7-2	.	TRBJ2-1	TRBD2	TGTGCCAGCAGCTTAGTTAGTAGCGGGAGTTTCTCCTACAATGAGCAGTTCTTC	CASSLVSSGSFSYNEQFF
TRBV6-1	.	TRBJ2-2	TRBD1	TGTGCCAGCAGTGAACAGGGGGTAGGCGGGGAGCTGTTTTTT	CASSEQGVGGELFF
TRBV5-4	.	TRBJ1-5	TRBD1	TGTGCCAGCAGCTTGGGAGGGGGCGCTGTAGGCAATCAGCCCCAGCATTTT	CASSLGGGAVGNQPQHF
TRBV5-1	.	TRBJ2-7	.	TGCGCCAGCAGCTTGGCCCAGGGCTACGAGCAGTACTTC	CASSLAQGYEQYF
TRBV6-6	.	TRBJ1-1	TRBD1	TGTGCCAGCAGTCGACAGGGGGGGGAAACTGAAGCTTTCTTT	CASSRQGGETEAFF
TRBV12-2	few	TRBJ2-6	.	TGTGCAAGTCCGGAAATTCTAGCGGGTAGCTCTGGGGCCAACGTCCTGACTTTC	CASPEILAGSSGANVLTF
TRBV9	few	TRBJ2-1	TRBD2	TGTGCCAGCAGCGATACTAGCGGGAGAAATGAGCAGTTCTTC	CASSDTSGRNEQFF
TRBV27	.	TRBJ2-7	.	TGTGCCAGCAGCCACAACCTTCTAGGGGCCGAGCAGTACTTC	CASSHNLLGAEQYF
TRBV19	.	TRBJ1-1	TRBD1	TGTGCCACCGAACAGGGGGCGCGGGGTATCACTGAAGCTTTCTTT	CATEQGARGITEAFF
TRBV5-6	.	TRBJ2-4	TRBD1	TGTGCCAGCAGTTATAGGGGGCTCGCCAAAAACATTCAGTACTTC	CASSYRGLAKNIQYF
TRBV30	.	TRBJ1-4	.	TGTGCCTGGAATGCTTGGGGGACTAATGAAAAACTGTTTTTT	CAWNAWGTNEKLFF
TRBV28	.	TRBJ1-5	TRBD1	TGTGCCAGCAGGACACAGGGGGTTGCCCAGCCCCAGCATTTT	CASRTQGVAQPQHF
TRBV7-8	.	TRBJ1-1	.	TGTGCCAGCAGCTCATATGACACTGAAGCTTTCTTT	CASSSYDTEAFF
TRBV11-2	.	TRBJ1-2	.	TGTGCCAGCAGCGCGGGACATTATGGCTACACCTTC	CASSAGHYGYTF
TRBV19	.	TRBJ2-3	.	TGTGCCAGTAGGCGCAACCCGGCAGATACGCAGTATTTT	CASRRNPADTQYF
TRBV5-1	.	TRBJ2-5	.	TGCGCCAGCAGCTTGGTAGTAGCAGGGCAAGAGACCCAGTACTTC	CASSLVVAGQETQYF
TRBV7-9	once	TRBJ2-2	.	TGTGCCAGCAGCCCCGGGAGCCGGGAGCTGTTTTTT	CASSPGSRELFF
TRBV27	.	TRBJ1-1	.	TGTGCCAGTGCAGAAACTCTAAACACTGAAGCTTTCTTT	CASAETLNTEAFF
TRBV7-9	.	TRBJ2-2	.	TGTGCCAGCAGCTTTTGGCATAGCAGGGGCGAGTGGGAGCTGTTTTTT	CASSFWHSRGEWELFF
TRBV4-1	.	TRBJ2-7	.	TGCGCCAGCAGCCAAGGTTCAGGCAGCCACTACGAGCAGTACTTC	CASSQGSGSHYEQYF
TRBV5-4	.	TRBJ1-1	.	TGTGCCAGCACCCGGGATACTGAAGCTTTCTTT	CASTRDTEAFF
TRBV6-1	.	TRBJ2-7	.	TGTGCCAGCAGTGAATGGAGGGACGCCTCCTACGAGCAGTACTTC	CASSEWRDASYEQYF
TRBV7-9	.	TRBJ1-6	.	TGTGCCAGCAACTTCTCCGGGCCCCATAATTCACCCCTCCACTTT	CASNFSGPHNSPLHF
TRBV7-2	once	TRBJ1-5	.	TGTGCCAGCAGCCCGTGGTCGGGCAATCAGCCCCAGCATTTT	CASSPWSGNQPQHF
TRBV30	.	TRBJ1-4	.	TGTGCCTGGAGTGTACGGACGGTAAAACTGTTTTTT	CAWSVRTVKLFF
TRBV19	.	TRBJ1-1	.	TGTGCCAGTATAGATACCCTGAACACTGAAGCTTTCTTT	CASIDTLNTEAFF
TRBV19	.	TRBJ2-5	.	TGTGCCAGTAGTAAAGATTTTTATCAAGAGACCCAGTACTTC	CASSKDFYQETQYF
TRBV5-6	.	TRBJ1-4	.	TGTGCCAGCAGCTTCGGCGGCAGCTCTACTAATGAAAAACTGTTTTTT	CASSFGGSSTNEKLFF
TRBV5-1	.	TRBJ1-3	.	TGCGCCAGCAGCTTCACCATATATTTT	CASSFTIYF
TRBV30	.	TRBJ2-1	.	TGTGCCTGGAGTCGAGGGACACCGTACAATGAGCAGTTCTTC	CAWSRGTPYNEQFF
TRBV9	once	TRBJ2-7	.	TGTGCCAGCAGCGTAGGACAACTAGGCGGCGAGCAGTACTTC	CASSVGQLGGEQYF
TRBV19	.	TRBJ1-2	TRBD1	TGTGCCAGTAGTGGGACAGAGATTAACTATGGCTACACCTTC	CASSGTEINYGYTF
TRBV5-4	.	TRBJ2-5	.	TGTGCCAGCAGCTTGGGGGGGCCGGGGGGAAGGGAGACCCAGTACTTC	CASSLGGPGGRETQYF
TRBV10-1	.	TRBJ1-1	.	TGCGCCAGCAGTGAGTCCTTACAGGCCACTGAAGCTTTCTTT	CASSESLQATEAFF
TRBV5-6	.	TRBJ1-1	TRBD1	TGTGCCAGCAGCCCGGGACAGGGGTACATGAACACTGAAGCTTTCTTT	CASSPGQGYMNTEAFF
TRBV6-6	.	TRBJ2-3	TRBD2	TGTGCCACACGTCGGGAGGGTCTGACAGATACGCAGTATTTT	CATRREGLTDTQYF
TRBV20-1	.	TRBJ2-1	.	TGCAGCTCCTTTGGGGTCAATGAGCAGTTCTTC	CSSFGVNEQFF
TRBV2	.	TRBJ2-1	TRBD1	TGTGCCAGCAGTGTGGACAGGGGGAATGAGCAGTTCTTC	CASSVDRGNEQFF
TRBV5-1	.	TRBJ2-1	.	TGCGCCAGCAGCCTCTCGCCGGGAGCCAATGAGCAGTTCTTC	CASSLSPGANEQFF
TRBV11-3	once	TRBJ2-5	TRBD2	TGTGCCAGCAGCCAAGGACTAGCGGGAACGTACCAAGAGACCCAGTACTTC	CASSQGLAGTYQETQYF
TRBV6-1	.	TRBJ1-5	TRBD1	TGTGCCAGCAGGGACAGGTTCAGGGGCCAGCATTTT	CASRDRFRGQHF
TRBV7-3	.	TRBJ1-3	.	TGCGCCAGCAGCCCGGGACACGCCGAAGGAAACACCATATATTTT	CASSPGHAEGNTIYF
TRBV5-1	.	TRBJ1-2	TRBD1	TGCGCCAGCAGCTTCCCGGACAGGGGGTATGGCTACACCTTC	CASSFPDRGYGYTF
TRBV10-1	.	TRBJ1-3	.	TGCGCCAGCAGTGTAGTCCCTGGAAACACCATATATTTT	CASSVVPGNTIYF
TRBV7-9	medium-sized	TRBJ2-7	.	TGTGCCAGCAGCCCCGGACCGACCTACGAGCAGTACTTC	CASSPGPTYEQYF
TRBV7-9	.	TRBJ2-2	.	TGTGCCAGCAGCCCCTCTAGGTCTCCGGCCGGGGAGCTGTTTTTT	CASSPSRSPAGELFF
TRBV7-2	once	TRBJ2-5	.	TGTGCCAGCAGCTTCTGGGTTGAGACCCAGTACTTC	CASSFWVETQYF
TRBV6-6	.	TRBJ2-5	TRBD1	TGTGCCAGCAGCCGAGGGACAGTGCGCCAAGAGACCCAGTACTTC	CASSRGTVRQETQYF
TRBV2	.	TRBJ2-3	.	TGTGCCAGATCCCCTCGTCTTAGTTCTGATACGCAGTATTTT	CARSPRLSSDTQYF
TRBV5-4	.	TRBJ2-5	.	TGTGCCAGCAGCTTGGGGGTACAGGGTTCCAATAAAGAGACCCAGTACTTC	CASSLGVQGSNKETQYF
TRBV5-6	.	TRBJ2-7	TRBD2	TGTGCCAGCAGTCTCGGGGGGGACCACTACGAGCAGTACTTC	CASSLGGDHYEQYF